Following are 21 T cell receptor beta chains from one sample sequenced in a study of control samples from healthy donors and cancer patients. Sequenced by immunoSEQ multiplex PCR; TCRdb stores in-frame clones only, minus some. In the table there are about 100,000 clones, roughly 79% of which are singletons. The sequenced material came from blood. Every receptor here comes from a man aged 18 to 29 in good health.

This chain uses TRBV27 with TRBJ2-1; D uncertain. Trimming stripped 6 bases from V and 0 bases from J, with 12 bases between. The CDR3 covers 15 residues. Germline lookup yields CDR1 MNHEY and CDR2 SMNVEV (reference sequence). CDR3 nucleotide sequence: TGTGCCAGCAGACTGACTGTGAGCTCCTACAATGAGCAGTTCTTC. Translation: CASRLTVSSYNEQFF.

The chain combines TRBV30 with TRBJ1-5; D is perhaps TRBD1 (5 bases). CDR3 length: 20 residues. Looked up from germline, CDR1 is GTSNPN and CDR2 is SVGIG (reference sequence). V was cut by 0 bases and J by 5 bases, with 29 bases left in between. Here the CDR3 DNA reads TGTGCCTGGAGTGTACATTCCCTAGGGGATCCCTCCTATGATTATCAGCCCCAGCATTTT. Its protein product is CAWSVHSLGDPSYDYQPQHF.

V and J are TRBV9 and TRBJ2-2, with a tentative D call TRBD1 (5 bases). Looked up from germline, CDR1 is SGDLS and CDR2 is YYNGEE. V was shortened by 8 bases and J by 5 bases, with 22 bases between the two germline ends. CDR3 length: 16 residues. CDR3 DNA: TGTGCCAGTTTCCCGCCCAGGGCGTTGGAGACCGGGGAGCTGTTTTTT. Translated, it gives CASFPPRALETGELFF.

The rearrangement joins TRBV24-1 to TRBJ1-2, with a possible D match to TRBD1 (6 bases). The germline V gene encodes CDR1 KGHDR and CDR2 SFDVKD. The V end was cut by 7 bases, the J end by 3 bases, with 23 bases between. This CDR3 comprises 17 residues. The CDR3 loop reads CATRTGGANLRYYGYTF. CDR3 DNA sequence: TGTGCCACCAGGACGGGGGGGGCGAACCTACGATACTATGGCTACACCTTC.

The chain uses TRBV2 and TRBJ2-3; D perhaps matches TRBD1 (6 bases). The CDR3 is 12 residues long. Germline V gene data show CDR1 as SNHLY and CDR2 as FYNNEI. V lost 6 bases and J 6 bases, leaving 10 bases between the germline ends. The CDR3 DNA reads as TGTGCCAGCAGCCCCACAGGGGATACGCAGTATTTT. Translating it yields CASSPTGDTQYF.

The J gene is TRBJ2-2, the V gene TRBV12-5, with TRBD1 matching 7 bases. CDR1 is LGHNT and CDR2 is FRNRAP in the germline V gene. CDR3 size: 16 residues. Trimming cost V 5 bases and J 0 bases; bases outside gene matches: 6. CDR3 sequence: CASGRFGTANTGELFF. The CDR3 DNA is TGTGCTAGTGGTCGTTTTGGGACAGCGAACACCGGGGAGCTGTTTTTT.

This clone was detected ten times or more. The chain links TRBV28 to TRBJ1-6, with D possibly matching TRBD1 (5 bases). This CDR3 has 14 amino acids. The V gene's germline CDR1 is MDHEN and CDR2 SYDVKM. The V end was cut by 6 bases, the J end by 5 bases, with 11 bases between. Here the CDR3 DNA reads TGTGCCAGCAGCCGGGACCACCATAATTCACCCCTCCACTTT. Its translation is CASSRDHHNSPLHF.

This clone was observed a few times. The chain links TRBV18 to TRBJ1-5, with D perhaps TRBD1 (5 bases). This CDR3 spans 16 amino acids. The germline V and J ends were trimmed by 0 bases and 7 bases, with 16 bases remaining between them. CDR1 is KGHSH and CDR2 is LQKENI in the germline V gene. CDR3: CASSPPGRGQGQPQHF. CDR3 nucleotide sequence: TGTGCCAGCTCACCACCGGGGAGGGGTCAGGGACAGCCCCAGCATTTT.

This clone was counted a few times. The CDR3 is CASSLFARGFSPLHF. The CDR3 bases are TGTGCCAGCAGTTTATTCGCCAGGGGGTTTTCACCCCTCCACTTT. V usage is TRBV28 and J usage is TRBJ1-6; 7 bases line up with TRBD1. The CDR3 is 15 amino acids. CDR1 is MDHEN and CDR2 is SYDVKM in the germline V gene. J lost 9 bases, V lost 1 base, and 6 bases had no gene match.

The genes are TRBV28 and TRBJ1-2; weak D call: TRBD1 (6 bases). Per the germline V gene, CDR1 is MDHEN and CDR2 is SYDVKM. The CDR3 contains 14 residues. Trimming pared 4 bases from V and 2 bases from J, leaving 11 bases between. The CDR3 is CASSYTGANYGYTF. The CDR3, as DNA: TGTGCCAGCAGTTACACGGGGGCCAACTATGGCTACACCTTC.

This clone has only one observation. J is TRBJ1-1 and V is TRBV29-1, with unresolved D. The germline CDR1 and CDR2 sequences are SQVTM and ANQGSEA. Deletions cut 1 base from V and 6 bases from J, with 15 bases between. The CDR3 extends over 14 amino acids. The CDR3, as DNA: TGCAGCGTTGAAGGGTGGGCGCCCGAGGCTGAAGCTTTCTTT. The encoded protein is CSVEGWAPEAEAFF.

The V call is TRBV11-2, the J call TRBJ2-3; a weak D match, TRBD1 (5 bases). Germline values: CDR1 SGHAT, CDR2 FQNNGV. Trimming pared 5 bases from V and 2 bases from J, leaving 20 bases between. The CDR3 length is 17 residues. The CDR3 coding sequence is TGTGCCAGCAGCGCCCAGGGCGCTTCAGGTCACACAGATACGCAGTATTTT. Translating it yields CASSAQGASGHTDTQYF.

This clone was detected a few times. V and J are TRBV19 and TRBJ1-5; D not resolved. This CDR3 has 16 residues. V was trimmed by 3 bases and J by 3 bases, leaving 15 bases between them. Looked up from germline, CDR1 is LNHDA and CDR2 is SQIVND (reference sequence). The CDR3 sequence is CASSMKRLESNQPQHF. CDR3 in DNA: TGTGCCAGTAGTATGAAGAGGTTGGAGTCCAATCAGCCCCAGCATTTT.

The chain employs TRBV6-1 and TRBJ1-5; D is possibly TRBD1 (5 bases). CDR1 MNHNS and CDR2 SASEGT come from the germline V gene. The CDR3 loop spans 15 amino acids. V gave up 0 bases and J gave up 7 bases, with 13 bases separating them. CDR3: CASSEAWGSGQPQHF. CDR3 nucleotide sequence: TGTGCCAGCAGTGAAGCATGGGGGTCGGGGCAGCCCCAGCATTTT.

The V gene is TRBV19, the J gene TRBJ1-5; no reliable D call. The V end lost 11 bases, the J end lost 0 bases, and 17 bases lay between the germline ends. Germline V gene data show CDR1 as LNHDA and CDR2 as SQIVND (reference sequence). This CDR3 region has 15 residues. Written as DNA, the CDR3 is TGTGCCGCCAACCCCAATTTGGATAGCAATCAGCCCCAGCATTTT. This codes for CAANPNLDSNQPQHF.

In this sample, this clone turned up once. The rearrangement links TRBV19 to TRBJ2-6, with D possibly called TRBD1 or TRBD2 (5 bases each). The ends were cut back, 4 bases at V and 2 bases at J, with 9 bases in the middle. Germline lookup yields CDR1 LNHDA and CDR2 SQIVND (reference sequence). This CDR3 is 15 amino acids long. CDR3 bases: TGTGCCAGTAGTACGAGGGGAACTGGGGCCAACGTCCTGACTTTC. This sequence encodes CASSTRGTGANVLTF.

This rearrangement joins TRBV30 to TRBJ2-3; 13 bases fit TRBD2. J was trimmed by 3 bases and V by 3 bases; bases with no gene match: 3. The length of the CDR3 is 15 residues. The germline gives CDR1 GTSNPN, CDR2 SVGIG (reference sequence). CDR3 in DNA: TGTGCCTGGAGGAGGACTAGCGGGGGTACAGATACGCAGTATTTT. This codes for CAWRRTSGGTDTQYF.

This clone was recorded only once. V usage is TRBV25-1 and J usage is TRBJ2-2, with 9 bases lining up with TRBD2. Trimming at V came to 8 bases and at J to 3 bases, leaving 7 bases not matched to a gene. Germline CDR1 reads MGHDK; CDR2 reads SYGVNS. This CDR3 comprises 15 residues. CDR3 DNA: TGTGCCAGCCGGAAGCGGGGGGACTACACCGGGGAGCTGTTTTTT. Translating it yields CASRKRGDYTGELFF.

The CDR3 region is CASSEYRGSYNEQFF. The CDR3 region has the DNA TGTGCCAGCAGTGAATACAGGGGCTCCTACAATGAGCAGTTCTTC. The chain has TRBV6-4 and TRBJ2-1; 7 bases line up with TRBD1. Germline V gives CDR1 MRHNA, CDR2 SNTAGT. This CDR3 has 15 residues. The ends lost 3 bases at V and 0 bases at J; junction bases unmatched: 2.

The CDR3: CASSQEGTEPYGYTF. The CDR3 region has the DNA TGTGCCAGCAGCCAAGAAGGGACGGAACCTTATGGCTACACCTTC. This chain uses TRBV7-9 with TRBJ1-2; D may be TRBD1 (5 bases). The ends were cut back, 5 bases at V and 5 bases at J, with 18 bases in the middle. CDR3 length: 15 amino acids. Looked up from germline, CDR1 is SEHNR and CDR2 is FQNEAQ (reference sequence).

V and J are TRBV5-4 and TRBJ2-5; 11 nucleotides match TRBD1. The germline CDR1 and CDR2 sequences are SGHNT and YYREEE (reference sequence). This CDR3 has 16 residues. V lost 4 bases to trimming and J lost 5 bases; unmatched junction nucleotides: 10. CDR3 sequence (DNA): TGTGCCAGCAGCGGGACAGGGGGACGCCGGCGGGAGACCCAGTACTTC. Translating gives CASSGTGGRRRETQYF.